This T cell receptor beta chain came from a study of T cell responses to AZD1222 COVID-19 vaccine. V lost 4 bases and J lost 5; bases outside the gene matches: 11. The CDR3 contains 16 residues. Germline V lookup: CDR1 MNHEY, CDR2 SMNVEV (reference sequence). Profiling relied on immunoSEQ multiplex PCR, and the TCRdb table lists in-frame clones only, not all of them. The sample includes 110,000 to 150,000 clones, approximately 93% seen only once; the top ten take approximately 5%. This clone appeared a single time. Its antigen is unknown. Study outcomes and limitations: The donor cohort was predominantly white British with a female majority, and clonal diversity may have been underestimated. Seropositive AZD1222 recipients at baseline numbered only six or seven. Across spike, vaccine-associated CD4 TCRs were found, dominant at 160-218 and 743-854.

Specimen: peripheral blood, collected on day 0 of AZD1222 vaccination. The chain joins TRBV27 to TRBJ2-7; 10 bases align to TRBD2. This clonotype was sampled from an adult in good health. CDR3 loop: CASSSLVAGGMDEQYF. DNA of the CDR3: TGTGCCAGCAGTTCCCTCGTAGCGGGAGGTATGGACGAGCAGTACTTC.